One and the same sample provided the 20 T cell receptor beta chains below, sequenced in a study of siplizumab effects on memory and regulatory T cells. The table came from immunoSEQ multiplex PCR; TCRdb's copy has only in-frame clones and leaves some out. Of about 120,000 clones in the sample, around 93% were seen once. Sample: non-Treg CD4+ T cells sorted from blood. These receptors all stem from a human donor in good health.

The chain employs TRBV10-3 and TRBJ2-3; no reliable D call. V was cut by 6 bases and J by 2 bases, with 12 bases left in between. The CDR3 is made up of 14 amino acids. Germline lookup yields CDR1 ENHRY and CDR2 SYGVKD. The CDR3 DNA reads as TGTGCCATCAGAGACTCCAAGATCACAGATACGCAGTATTTT. Its protein is CAIRDSKITDTQYF.

The CDR3 loop is CASSLGSPAYNEQFF. The CDR3 DNA sequence: TGTGCCAGCAGCTTAGGTTCTCCCGCCTACAATGAGCAGTTCTTC. This chain links TRBV11-1 with TRBJ2-1; no clear D. Germline assignment: CDR1 SGHAT and CDR2 FQDESV (reference sequence). Trimming removed 1 base from V and 2 bases from J, with 9 bases in between. CDR3 length equals 15 residues.

This chain uses TRBV7-2 with TRBJ1-3, with 7 bases matching TRBD1. Losses at the gene ends were 5 bases for V and 2 bases for J; bases not matched to a gene: 15. In germline, CDR1 is SGHTA, CDR2 FQGNSA. The CDR3 is made up of 18 amino acids. The CDR3, as DNA: TGTGCCAGCAGCAGAGGGGGGGACAGAGTGAAAACTGGAAACACCATATATTTT. This sequence encodes CASSRGGDRVKTGNTIYF.

This clone was picked up one time. The J gene is TRBJ2-1, the V gene TRBV5-6; no reliable D call. V was shortened by 4 bases and J by 4 bases, with 15 bases between the two germline ends. This CDR3 region has 15 residues. Germline CDR1 SGHDT, CDR2 YYEEEE. This chain's CDR3 is CASSPGRVSYNEQFF. The CDR3 region has the DNA TGTGCCAGCAGCCCTGGACGGGTTAGTTACAATGAGCAGTTCTTC.

The chain recombines TRBV10-1 with TRBJ1-2; no clear D. Trimming cost V 3 bases and J 2 bases, with 7 bases left between them. CDR1 is WNHNN and CDR2 is SYGVQD in the germline V gene (reference sequence). This CDR3 region has 13 residues. In DNA, the CDR3 is TGCGCCAGCAGTGACCCGCCGAACTATGGCTACACCTTC. Protein product: CASSDPPNYGYTF.

V usage is TRBV2 and J usage is TRBJ1-5, with D possibly TRBD1 on 6 matching bases. V was cut by 3 bases and J by 5 bases, with 8 bases left in between. CDR1 SNHLY and CDR2 FYNNEI come from the germline V gene. The CDR3 runs to 13 residues. The CDR3 protein is CASSEDRYQPQHF. The CDR3, as DNA: TGTGCCAGCAGTGAGGACAGATATCAGCCCCAGCATTTT.

The chain employs TRBV18 and TRBJ1-5; D is unresolved. This CDR3 contains 16 residues. Germline CDR1 reads KGHSH; CDR2 reads LQKENI. Trimming stripped 3 bases from V and 0 bases from J, with 12 bases between. The CDR3 coding sequence is TGTGCCAGCTCACCGACGAAGGATCGTAGCAATCAGCCCCAGCATTTT. Encoded protein: CASSPTKDRSNQPQHF.

The rearrangement links TRBV4-3 to TRBJ2-7; D is uncertain. Per germline, CDR1 LGHNA and CDR2 YSLEER. The CDR3 runs to 13 residues. V was pared by 1 base and J by 7 bases, with 11 bases between. DNA of the CDR3: TGCGCCAGCAGCCAAGGCCCGGTAGGGGAGCAGTACTTC. It specifies CASSQGPVGEQYF.

Only one count was recorded for this clone. V is TRBV6-4 and J is TRBJ1-5; D unclear. Germline CDR1 reads MRHNA; CDR2 reads SNTAGT. This CDR3 has 14 residues. V was trimmed by 4 bases and J by 2 bases, leaving 9 bases between them. CDR3 region: CASSASAGNQPQHF. In DNA, the CDR3 is TGTGCCAGCAGTGCCTCTGCCGGCAATCAGCCCCAGCATTTT.

The V call is TRBV5-1, the J call TRBJ2-5; D is possibly TRBD1 (5 bases). The length of the CDR3 is 16 residues. Germline V gene sequence: CDR1 SGHRS, CDR2 YFSETQ. V dropped 1 base and J dropped 5 bases, with 18 bases sitting between them. CDR3 DNA: TGCGCCAGCAGCTTGTCAGGGAATGGGCTGTGGGAGACCCAGTACTTC. Translated, it gives CASSLSGNGLWETQYF.

The chain is built from TRBV7-3 and TRBJ2-3, with 11 nucleotides matching TRBD2. CDR1 is SGHTA and CDR2 is FQGTGA in the germline V gene. Germline trimming cut 5 bases from V and 2 bases from J; bases unmatched to any gene: 3. The CDR3 has 15 residues. CDR3 DNA sequence: TGTGCCAGCAGCACGGGACTAGCGGCCACAGATACGCAGTATTTT. Amino acids: CASSTGLAATDTQYF.

CDR3 nucleotides: TGTGCCAGCAGTCCCGGAGGGACCTATGGCTACACCTTC. This gives the protein CASSPGGTYGYTF. V is TRBV6-4 and J is TRBJ1-2; possibly TRBD1 for D (5 bases). Germline loops: CDR1 MRHNA, CDR2 SNTAGT. The CDR3 is made up of 13 amino acids. V lost 5 bases and J lost 4, with 11 bases in between.

This rearrangement joins TRBV28 to TRBJ1-5; D is uncertain. Germline CDR1 is MDHEN and CDR2 is SYDVKM. Trimming left V 2 bases short and J 3 bases short, with 14 bases between. The CDR3 covers 16 residues. The CDR3: CASSLSLFGSNQPQHF. The CDR3 DNA is TGTGCCAGCAGTTTAAGCCTCTTCGGGTCCAATCAGCCCCAGCATTTT.

V usage is TRBV5-1 and J usage is TRBJ2-7; 7 bases agree with TRBD1. CDR1 is SGHRS and CDR2 is YFSETQ in the germline V gene. The CDR3 is made up of 13 amino acids. Trimming at V came to 4 bases and at J to 0 bases, leaving 1 base not matched to a gene. Here the CDR3 DNA reads TGCGCCAGCAGCCAGGGGGTCTCCTACGAGCAGTACTTC. It codes for CASSQGVSYEQYF. The entire variable domain, with the rest obtained from reference TRBV5-1 and TRBJ2-7, is as follows: KAGVTQTPRYLIKTRGQQVTLSCSPISGHRSVSWYQQTPGQGLQFLFEYFSETQRNKGNFPGRFSGRQFSNSRSEMNVSTLELGDSALYLCASSQGVSYEQYFGPGTRLTVT.

The sample holds one count of this clone. The gene calls are TRBV6-5 and TRBJ1-2; D possibly corresponds to TRBD1 (6 bases). V lost 10 bases and J lost 4, with 22 bases in between. Germline V gene data show CDR1 as MNHEY and CDR2 as SVGAGI. The CDR3 runs to 15 residues. CDR3 sequence reads: CATATYLQGSYGYTF. The CDR3 bases are TGTGCCACCGCTACCTACCTACAGGGCTCCTATGGCTACACCTTC.

The chain combines TRBV2 with TRBJ2-5; no clear D gene. Trimming removed 7 bases from V and 4 bases from J, with 13 bases in between. CDR1 is SNHLY and CDR2 is FYNNEI in the germline V gene. This CDR3 has 13 residues. The CDR3 region has the DNA TGTGCCAGCAATAAGAATCCCTCAGAGACCCAGTACTTC. As protein: CASNKNPSETQYF.

The V gene is TRBV7-9, the J gene TRBJ1-4, with 7 nucleotides matching TRBD1. J lost 5 bases, V lost 5 bases, and 14 bases had no gene match. Germline lookup yields CDR1 SEHNR and CDR2 FQNEAQ (reference sequence). This CDR3 has 17 amino acids. CDR3: CASSLGLQGVLNEKLFF. The CDR3 nucleotides are TGTGCCAGCAGCCTTGGCCTCCAGGGGGTCTTAAATGAAAAACTGTTTTTT.

This chain joins TRBV28 and TRBJ1-5; TRBD1 is a possible D gene (5 bases). V dropped 6 bases and J dropped 7 bases, with 13 bases sitting between them. The CDR3 length is 13 residues. Per the germline V gene, CDR1 is MDHEN and CDR2 is SYDVKM. The CDR3 here is CASRYPRGQPQHF. The CDR3 coding sequence is TGTGCCAGCAGGTACCCCCGGGGGCAGCCCCAGCATTTT. Together with reference TRBV28 and TRBJ1-5, the CDR3 gives the full variable domain: DVKVTQSSRYLVKRTGEKVFLECVQDMDHENMFWYRQDPGLGLRLIYFSYDVKMKEKGDIPEGYSVSREKKERFSLILESASTNQTSMYLCASRYPRGQPQHFGDGTRLSIL.

The rearrangement uses TRBV7-3 and TRBJ2-5, with 10 bases identical to TRBD2. The CDR3 totals 15 residues. CDR1 SGHTA and CDR2 FQGTGA come from the germline V gene. V lost 10 bases and J lost 1; bases outside the gene matches: 9. The CDR3 region has the DNA TGTGCCACCGGAGAGCGGGGGGGATCCCAAGAGACCCAGTACTTC. Protein product: CATGERGGSQETQYF.

The rearrangement links TRBV19 to TRBJ1-3; D remains ambiguous. The germline V gene encodes CDR1 LNHDA and CDR2 SQIVND (reference sequence). CDR3 length: 13 residues. The V gene lost 7 bases and the J gene lost 2 bases, with 9 bases spanning the gap. CDR3 coding DNA: TGTGCCAGTAACCGACAAACTGGAAACACCATATATTTT. Translation: CASNRQTGNTIYF.